The source of this T cell receptor beta chain is a study of CD8+ T cells in alopecia areata. Study context: In an open-label trial, patients got 5 to 10 mg tofacitinib twice daily. The study, taken as a whole, reports: Under tofacitinib, fewer expanded CD8+ clones appeared among the top 100 scalp clones. Against the mouse data, patients shared TCRs less clearly, possibly for HLA reasons.

Treatment given: oral pan-JAK inhibitor, 5-10 mg twice daily. Looked up from germline, CDR1 is SNHLY and CDR2 is FYNNEI. This CDR3 contains 14 residues. V lost 6 bases and J 7 bases, leaving 15 bases between the germline ends. A word on this clone: Antigen unknown.

Reverse transcription of extracted RNA yielded cDNA, which provided the sequencing template. Libraries were prepared by immunoSEQ multiplex PCR; TCRdb keeps only in-frame clonotypes and omits some of them. The sample consists of hundreds of thousands of clones, 58% of them appearing once. Sequences were derived from CD4+ T cells sorted from blood, sampled at week 24, from a patient treated with tofacitinib. The rearrangement joins TRBV2 to TRBJ1-4, with D unresolved. The sequence was collected from a human donor with alopecia areata. The chain's CDR3 is CASRGTSQVEKLFF. DNA of the CDR3: TGTGCCAGCAGGGGAACATCCCAAGTTGAAAAACTGTTTTTT.